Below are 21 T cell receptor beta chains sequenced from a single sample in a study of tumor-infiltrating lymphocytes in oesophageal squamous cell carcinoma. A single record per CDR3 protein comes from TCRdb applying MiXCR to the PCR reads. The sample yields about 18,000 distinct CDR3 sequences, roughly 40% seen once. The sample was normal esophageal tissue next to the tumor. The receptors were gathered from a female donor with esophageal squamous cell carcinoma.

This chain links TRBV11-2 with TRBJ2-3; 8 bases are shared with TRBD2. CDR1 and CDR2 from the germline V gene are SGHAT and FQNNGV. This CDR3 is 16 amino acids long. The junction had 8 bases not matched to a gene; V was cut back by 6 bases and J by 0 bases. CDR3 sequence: CASRGELAVSTDTQYF. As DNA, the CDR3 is TGTGCCAGCAGGGGGGAACTAGCGGTTAGCACAGATACGCAGTATTTT.

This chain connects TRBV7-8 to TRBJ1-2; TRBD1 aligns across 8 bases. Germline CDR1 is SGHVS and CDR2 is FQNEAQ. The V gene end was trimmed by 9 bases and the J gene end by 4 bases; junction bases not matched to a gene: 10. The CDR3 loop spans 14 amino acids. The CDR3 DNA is TGTGCCAGTCAACAGGGGGTACTTCCCTATGGCTACACCTTC. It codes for CASQQGVLPYGYTF.

The DNA for the CDR3 is TGTGCCAGCAGCTCACCCCCGGCAGGGATTAACACTGAAGCTTTCTTT. Translation gives CASSSPPAGINTEAFF. This rearrangement joins TRBV5-6 to TRBJ1-1; D is possibly TRBD1 (5 bases). Trimming stripped 3 bases from V and 2 bases from J, with 17 bases between. The CDR3 spans 16 residues. CDR1 and CDR2 (germline): SGHDT, YYEEEE.

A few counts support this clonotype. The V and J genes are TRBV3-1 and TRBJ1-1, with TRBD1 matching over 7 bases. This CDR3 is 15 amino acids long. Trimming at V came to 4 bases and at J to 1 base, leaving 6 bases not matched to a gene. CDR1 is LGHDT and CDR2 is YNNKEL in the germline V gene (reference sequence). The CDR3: CASSRRQGQNTEAFF. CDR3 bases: TGTGCCAGCAGCCGCCGACAGGGTCAGAACACTGAAGCTTTCTTT.

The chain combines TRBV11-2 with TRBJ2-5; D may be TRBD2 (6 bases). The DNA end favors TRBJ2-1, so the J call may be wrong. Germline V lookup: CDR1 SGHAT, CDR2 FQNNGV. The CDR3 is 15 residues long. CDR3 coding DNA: TGTGCCAGCAGCCCCTCGCGGGGTTCATACAATGAGCAGTTCTTC. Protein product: CASSPSRGSYNEQFF.

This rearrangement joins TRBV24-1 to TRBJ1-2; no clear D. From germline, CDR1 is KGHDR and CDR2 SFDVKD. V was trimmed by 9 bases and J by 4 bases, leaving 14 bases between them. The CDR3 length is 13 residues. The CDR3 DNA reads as TGTGCCACCCTAAAAGGGTATCTCTATGGCTACACCTTC. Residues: CATLKGYLYGYTF.

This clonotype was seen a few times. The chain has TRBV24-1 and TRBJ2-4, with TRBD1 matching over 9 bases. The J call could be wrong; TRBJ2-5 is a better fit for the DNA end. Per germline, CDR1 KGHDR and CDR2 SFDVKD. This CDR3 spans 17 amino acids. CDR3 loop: CATSDPNPGTGHKTQYF. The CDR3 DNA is TGTGCCACCAGTGATCCGAACCCCGGGACAGGGCATAAGACCCAGTACTTC.

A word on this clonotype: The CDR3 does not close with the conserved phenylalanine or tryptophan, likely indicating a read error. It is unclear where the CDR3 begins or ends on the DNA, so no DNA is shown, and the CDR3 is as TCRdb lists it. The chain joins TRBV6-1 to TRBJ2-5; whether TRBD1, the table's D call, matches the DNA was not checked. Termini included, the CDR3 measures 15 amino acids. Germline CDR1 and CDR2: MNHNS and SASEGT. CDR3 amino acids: CASSEGANSPLHFGN.

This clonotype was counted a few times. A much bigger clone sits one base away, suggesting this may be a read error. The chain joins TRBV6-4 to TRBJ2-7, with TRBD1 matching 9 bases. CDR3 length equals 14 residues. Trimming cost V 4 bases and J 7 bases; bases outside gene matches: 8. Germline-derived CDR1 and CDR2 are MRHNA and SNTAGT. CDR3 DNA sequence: TGTGCCAGCAGTGTTAACAGGGGGCCCAATGAGCAGTACTTC. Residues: CASSVNRGPNEQYF.

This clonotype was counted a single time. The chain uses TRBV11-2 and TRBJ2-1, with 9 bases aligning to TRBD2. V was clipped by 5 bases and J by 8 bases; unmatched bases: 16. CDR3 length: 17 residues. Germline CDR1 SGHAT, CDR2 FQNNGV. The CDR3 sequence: CASSQRGSGGRVDEQFF. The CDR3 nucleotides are TGTGCCAGCAGCCAACGAGGGAGCGGCGGGAGGGTGGATGAGCAGTTCTTC.

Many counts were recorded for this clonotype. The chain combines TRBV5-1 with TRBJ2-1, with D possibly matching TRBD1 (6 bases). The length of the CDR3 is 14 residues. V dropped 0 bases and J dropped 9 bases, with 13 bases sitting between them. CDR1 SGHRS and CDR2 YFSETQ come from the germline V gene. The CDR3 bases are TGCGCCAGCAGCTTGGCTACAGGGTTTGGTGAGCAGTTCTTC. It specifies CASSLATGFGEQFF.

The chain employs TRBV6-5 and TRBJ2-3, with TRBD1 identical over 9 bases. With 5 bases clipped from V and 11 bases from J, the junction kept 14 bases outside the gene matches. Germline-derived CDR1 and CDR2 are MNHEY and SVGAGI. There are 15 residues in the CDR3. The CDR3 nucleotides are TGTGCCAGCAGTCCGGGACAGGGATACTACTACGAGCAGTATTTT. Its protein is CASSPGQGYYYEQYF.

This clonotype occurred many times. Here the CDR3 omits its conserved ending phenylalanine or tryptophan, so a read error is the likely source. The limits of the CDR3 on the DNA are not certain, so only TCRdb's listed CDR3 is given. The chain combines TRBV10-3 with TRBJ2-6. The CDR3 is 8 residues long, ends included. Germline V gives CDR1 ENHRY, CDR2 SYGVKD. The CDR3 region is CAISESTG.

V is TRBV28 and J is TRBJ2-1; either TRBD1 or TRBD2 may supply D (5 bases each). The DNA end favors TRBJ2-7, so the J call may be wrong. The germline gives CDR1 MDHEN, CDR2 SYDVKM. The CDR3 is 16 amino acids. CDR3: CASSPSRGWGNYEQYF. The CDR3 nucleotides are TGTGCCAGCAGTCCCTCTCGTGGGTGGGGGAACTACGAGCAGTACTTC.

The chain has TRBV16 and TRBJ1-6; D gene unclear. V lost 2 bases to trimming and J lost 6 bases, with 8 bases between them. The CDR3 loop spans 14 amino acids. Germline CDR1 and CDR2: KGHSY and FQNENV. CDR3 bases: TGTGCCAGCAGCCAACACCAGGCTAATTCACCCCTCCACTTT. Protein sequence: CASSQHQANSPLHF.

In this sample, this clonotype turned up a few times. The CDR3 is CASSQQLVLLEQFF. The CDR3 DNA is TGTGCCAGCAGCCAACAACTAGTTCTACTTGAGCAGTTCTTC. The chain combines TRBV7-2 with TRBJ2-1; D is perhaps TRBD2 (5 bases). V shed 5 bases and J shed 9 bases, with 17 bases lying between them. Germline CDR1 and CDR2: SGHTA and FQGNSA. This CDR3 has 14 amino acids. Variable domain in full (rest from reference TRBV7-2 and TRBJ2-1): GAGVSQSPSNKVTEKGKDVELRCDPISGHTALYWYRQSLGQGLEFLIYFQGNSAPDKSGLPSDRFSAERTGGSVSTLTIQRTQQEDSAVYLCASSQQLVLLEQFFGPGTRLTVL.

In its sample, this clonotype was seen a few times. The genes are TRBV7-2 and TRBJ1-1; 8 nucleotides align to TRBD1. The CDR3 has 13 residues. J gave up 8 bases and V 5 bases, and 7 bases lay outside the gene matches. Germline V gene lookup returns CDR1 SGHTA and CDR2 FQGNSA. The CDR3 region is CASSANRQGEAFF. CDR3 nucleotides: TGTGCCAGCAGCGCCAACCGACAGGGGGAAGCTTTCTTT.

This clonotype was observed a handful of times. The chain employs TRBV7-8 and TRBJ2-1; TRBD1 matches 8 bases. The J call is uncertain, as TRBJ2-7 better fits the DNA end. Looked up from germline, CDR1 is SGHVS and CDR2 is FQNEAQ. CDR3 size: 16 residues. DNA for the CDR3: TGTGCCAGCAGCCCCCCAGGACAGGGTAAGTCCTACGAGCAGTACTTC. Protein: CASSPPGQGKSYEQYF.

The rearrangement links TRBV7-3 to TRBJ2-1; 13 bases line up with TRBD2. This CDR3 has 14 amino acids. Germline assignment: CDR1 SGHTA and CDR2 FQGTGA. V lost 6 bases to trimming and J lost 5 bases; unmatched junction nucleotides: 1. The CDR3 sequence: CASRLAGGNNEQFF. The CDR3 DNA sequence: TGTGCCAGCAGACTAGCGGGAGGGAACAATGAGCAGTTCTTC.

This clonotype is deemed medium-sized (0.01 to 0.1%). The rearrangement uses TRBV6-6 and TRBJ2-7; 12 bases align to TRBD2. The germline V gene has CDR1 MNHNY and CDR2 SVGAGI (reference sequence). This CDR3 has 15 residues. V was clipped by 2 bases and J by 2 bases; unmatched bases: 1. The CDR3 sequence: CASSYTSGGPYEQYF. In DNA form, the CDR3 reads TGTGCCAGCAGTTACACTAGCGGGGGGCCCTACGAGCAGTACTTC.

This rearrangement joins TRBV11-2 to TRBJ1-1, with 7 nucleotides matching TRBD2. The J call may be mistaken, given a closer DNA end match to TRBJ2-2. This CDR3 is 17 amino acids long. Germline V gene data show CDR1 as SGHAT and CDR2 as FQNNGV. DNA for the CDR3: TGTGCCAGCAGGCCAAATCTAGCGGAGCATGGCACCGGGGAGCTGTTTTTT. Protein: CASRPNLAEHGTGELFF.